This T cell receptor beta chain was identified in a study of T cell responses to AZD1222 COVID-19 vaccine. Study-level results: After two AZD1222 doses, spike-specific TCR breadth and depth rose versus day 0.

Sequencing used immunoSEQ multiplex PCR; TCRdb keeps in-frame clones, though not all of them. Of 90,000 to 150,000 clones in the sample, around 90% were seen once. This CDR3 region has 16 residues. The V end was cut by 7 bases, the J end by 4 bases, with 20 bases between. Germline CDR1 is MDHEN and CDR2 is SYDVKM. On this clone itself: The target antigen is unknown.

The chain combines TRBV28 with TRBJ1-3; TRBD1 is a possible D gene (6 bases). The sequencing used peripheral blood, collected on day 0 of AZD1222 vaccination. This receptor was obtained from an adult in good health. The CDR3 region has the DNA TGTGCCAGCACCTCTCTAGGGGGGGGGCGAGGAAACACCATATATTTT. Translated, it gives CASTSLGGGRGNTIYF.